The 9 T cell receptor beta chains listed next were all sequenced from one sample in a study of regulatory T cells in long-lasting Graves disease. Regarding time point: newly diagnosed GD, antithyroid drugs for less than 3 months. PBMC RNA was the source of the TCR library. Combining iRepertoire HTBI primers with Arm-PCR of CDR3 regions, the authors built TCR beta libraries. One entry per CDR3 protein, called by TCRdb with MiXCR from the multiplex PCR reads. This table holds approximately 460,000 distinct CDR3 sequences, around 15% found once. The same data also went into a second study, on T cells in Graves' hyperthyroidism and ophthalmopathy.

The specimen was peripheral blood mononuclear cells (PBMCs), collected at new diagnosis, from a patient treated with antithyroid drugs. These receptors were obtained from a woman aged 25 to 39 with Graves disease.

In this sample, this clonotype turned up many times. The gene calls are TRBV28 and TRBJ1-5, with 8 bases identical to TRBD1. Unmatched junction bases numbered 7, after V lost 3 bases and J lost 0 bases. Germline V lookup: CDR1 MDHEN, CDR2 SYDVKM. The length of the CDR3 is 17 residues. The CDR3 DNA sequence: TGTGCCAGCAGTTTGTTGACAGGGGTAACTAGCAATCAGCCCCAGCATTTT. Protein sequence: CASSLLTGVTSNQPQHF. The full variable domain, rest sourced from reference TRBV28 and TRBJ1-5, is DVKVTQSSRYLVKRTGEKVFLECVQDMDHENMFWYRQDPGLGLRLIYFSYDVKMKEKGDIPEGYSVSREKKERFSLILESASTNQTSMYLCASSLLTGVTSNQPQHFGDGTRLSIL.

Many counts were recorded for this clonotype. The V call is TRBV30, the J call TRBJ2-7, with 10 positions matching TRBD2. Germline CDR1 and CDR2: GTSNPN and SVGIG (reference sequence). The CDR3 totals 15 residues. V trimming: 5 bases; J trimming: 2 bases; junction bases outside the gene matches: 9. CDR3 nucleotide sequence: TGTGCCTGGGCCCCAGGGCTAGCGGGAGCCTACGAGCAGTACTTC. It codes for CAWAPGLAGAYEQYF.

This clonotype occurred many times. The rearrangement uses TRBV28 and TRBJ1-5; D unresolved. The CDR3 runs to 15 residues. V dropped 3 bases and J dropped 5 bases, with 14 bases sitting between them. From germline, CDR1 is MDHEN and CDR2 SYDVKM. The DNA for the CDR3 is TGTGCCAGCAGTTTCGTCTGGCTGCGGTATCAGCCCCAGCATTTT. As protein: CASSFVWLRYQPQHF.

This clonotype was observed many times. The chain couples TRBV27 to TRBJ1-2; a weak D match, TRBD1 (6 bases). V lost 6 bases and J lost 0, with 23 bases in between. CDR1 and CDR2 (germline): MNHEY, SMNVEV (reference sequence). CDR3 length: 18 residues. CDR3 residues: CASSQDGTPRPANYGYTF. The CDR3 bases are TGTGCCAGCAGCCAAGATGGGACACCACGACCAGCTAACTATGGCTACACCTTC.

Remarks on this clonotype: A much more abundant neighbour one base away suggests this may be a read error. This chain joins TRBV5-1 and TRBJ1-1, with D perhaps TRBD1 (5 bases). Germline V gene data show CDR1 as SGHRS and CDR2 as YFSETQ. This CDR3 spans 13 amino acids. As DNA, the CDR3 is TGCGCCAGCAGCTTGGCCCTGGGGACTGAAGGTTTCTTT. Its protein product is CASSLALGTEGFF. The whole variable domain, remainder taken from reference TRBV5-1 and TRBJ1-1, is KAGVTQTPRYLIKTRGQQVTLSCSPISGHRSVSWYQQTPGQGLQFLFEYFSETQRNKGNFPGRFSGRQFSNSRSEMNVSTLELGDSALYLCASSLALGTEGFFGQGTRLTVV.

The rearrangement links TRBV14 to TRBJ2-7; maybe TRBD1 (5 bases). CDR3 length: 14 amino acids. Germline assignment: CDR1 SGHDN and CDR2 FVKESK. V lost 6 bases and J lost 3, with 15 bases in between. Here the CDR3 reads CASRQEGPDYEQYF. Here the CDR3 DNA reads TGTGCCAGCAGACAGGAAGGGCCAGACTACGAGCAGTACTTC.

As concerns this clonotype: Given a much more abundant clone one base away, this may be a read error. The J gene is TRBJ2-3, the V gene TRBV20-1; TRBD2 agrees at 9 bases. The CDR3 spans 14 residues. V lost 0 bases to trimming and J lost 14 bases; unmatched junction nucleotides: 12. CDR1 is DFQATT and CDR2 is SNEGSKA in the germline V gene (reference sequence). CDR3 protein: CSARDPGLAGDLYF. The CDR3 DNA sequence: TGCAGTGCTAGAGACCCGGGACTAGCCGGGGATCTGTATTTT.

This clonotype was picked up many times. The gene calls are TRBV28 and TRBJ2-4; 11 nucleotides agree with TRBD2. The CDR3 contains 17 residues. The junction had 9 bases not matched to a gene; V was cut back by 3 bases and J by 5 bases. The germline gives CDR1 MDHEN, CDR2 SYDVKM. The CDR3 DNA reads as TGTGCCAGCAGTTTGTCTAGCGGGAGGTTGGTGGAAAACATTCAGTACTTC. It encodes CASSLSSGRLVENIQYF.

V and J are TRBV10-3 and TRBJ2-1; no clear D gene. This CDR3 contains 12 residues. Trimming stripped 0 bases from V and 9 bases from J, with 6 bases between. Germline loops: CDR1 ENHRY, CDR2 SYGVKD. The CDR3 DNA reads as TGTGCCATCAGTGAGTCGACGAGTGAGCAGTTCTTC. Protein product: CAISESTSEQFF.